This entry concerns a single T cell receptor (beta chain). These data belong to a study of technical replicates of blood from a few donors. The CDR3 covers 17 residues. Germline V gene sequence: CDR1 SGHNT, CDR2 YYREEE (reference sequence). The ends were cut back, 4 bases at V and 1 base at J, with 17 bases in the middle. The data were produced by immunoSEQ multiplex PCR, yet TCRdb's version contains in-frame clones alone and is incomplete. This table holds 75,000 to 95,000 clones, about 93% found once. Sequencing input: T cells isolated from PBMCs. This chain connects TRBV5-4 to TRBJ2-2; no definite D call. The sequence derives from a human donor in good health. The CDR3 nucleotides read TGTGCCAGCAGCCCTGGCCACCAAGCGTTGAACACCGGGGAGCTGTTTTTT. This translates into CASSPGHQALNTGELFF.